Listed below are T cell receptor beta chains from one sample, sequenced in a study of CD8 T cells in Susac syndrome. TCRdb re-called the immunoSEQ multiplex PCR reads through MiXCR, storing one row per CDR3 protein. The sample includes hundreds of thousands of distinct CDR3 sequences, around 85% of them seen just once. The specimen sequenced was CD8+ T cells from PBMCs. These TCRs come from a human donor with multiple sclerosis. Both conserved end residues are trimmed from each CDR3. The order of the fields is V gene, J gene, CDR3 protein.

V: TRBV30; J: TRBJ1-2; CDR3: ACTIFSNYGYT
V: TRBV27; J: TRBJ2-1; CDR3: AVHIGLAGNEQF
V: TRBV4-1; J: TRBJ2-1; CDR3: ASSQVSAGEQF
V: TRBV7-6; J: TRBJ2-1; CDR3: ASSQDRGLNNEQF
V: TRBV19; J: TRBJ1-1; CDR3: ASSIMDGWTEAF
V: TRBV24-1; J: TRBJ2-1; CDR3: ATSDLDSPEQF
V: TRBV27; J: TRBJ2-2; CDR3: ASSLPNRAGELF
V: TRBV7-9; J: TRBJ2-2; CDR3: AGTHRDETGELF
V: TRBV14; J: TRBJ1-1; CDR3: ASSHPNPMNTEAF
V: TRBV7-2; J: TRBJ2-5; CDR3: ASSLGAYVVEKETQY
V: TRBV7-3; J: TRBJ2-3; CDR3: ASSLSGGAANTQY
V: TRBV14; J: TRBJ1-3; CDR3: ASSQGTGGLIRLGNTIY
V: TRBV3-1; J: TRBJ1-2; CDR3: ASSQDLDLGVSYGYT
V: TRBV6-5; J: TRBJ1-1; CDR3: ASIGGAAF
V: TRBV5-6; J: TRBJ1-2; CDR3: ASSPISEQNYGYT
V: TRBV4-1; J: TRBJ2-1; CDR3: ASSPGTSGRVYYEQF
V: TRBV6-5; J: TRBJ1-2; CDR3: ASAPYQGFYGYT
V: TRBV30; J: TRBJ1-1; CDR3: AGTEGHAEAF
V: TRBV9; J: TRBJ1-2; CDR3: ASSRDGTGGDGYT
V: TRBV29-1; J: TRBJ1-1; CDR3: SVDRTGSTEAF
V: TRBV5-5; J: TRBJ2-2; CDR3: ASSLAGTLIGTGELF
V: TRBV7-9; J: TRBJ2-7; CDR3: ASSLEVGGLGEQY
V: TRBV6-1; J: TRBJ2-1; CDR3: ATSVPGVSYNEQF
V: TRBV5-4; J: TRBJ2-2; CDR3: ASSEREAGGELF
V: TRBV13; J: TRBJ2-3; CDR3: ASSLVVQNTDTQY
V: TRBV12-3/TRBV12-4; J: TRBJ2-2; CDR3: ASSLGSGVWTGELF
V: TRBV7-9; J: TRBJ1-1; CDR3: ASSLGRTNTEAF
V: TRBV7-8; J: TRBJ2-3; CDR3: ASSLAPSGGAHTQY
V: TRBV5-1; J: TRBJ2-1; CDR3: ASSPLYNEQF
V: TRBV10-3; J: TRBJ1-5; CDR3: AINLGGFGQPQH
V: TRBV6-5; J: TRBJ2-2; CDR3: ASSYSTGGNTGELF
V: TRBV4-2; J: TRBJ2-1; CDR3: ASSQRMDYNEQF
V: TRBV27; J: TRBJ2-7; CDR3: ASSFFGEQY
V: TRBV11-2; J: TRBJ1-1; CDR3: ASSSFTQGVNTEAF
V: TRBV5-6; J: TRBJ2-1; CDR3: ASSMNPGAQPYNEQF
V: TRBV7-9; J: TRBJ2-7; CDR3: ASSSDRSSYEQY
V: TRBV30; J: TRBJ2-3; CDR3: AWSRTATDTQY
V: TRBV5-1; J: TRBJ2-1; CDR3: ASSLALTGGRDEQF
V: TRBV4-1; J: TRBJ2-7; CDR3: ASSQVSQPSYEQY
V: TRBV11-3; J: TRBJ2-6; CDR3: ASSPREGAGANVLT
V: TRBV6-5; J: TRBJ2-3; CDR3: ASSYAGEASGRAGTDTQY
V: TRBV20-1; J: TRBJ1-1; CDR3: SASSGGSTEAF